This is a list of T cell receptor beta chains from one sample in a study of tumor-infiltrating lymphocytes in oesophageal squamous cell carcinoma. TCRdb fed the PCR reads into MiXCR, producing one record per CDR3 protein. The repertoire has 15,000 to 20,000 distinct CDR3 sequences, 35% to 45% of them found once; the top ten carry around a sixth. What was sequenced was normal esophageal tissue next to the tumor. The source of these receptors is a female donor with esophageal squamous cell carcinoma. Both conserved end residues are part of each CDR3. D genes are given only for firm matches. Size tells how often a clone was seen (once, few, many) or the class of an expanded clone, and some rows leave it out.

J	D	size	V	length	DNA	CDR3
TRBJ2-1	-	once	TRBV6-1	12	TGTGCCAGCGGATCTCTTTTGAGGGAGCAGTTCTTC	CASGSLLREQFF
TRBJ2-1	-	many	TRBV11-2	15	TGTGCCAGCAGCTTAAGCCGGGGCGACTACAATGAGCAGTTCTTC	CASSLSRGDYNEQFF
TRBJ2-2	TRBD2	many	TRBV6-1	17	TGTGCCAGCAGTGAAGCGAGGGGAGGGCCGCGGGGCGGGGAGCTGTTTTTT	CASSEARGGPRGGELFF
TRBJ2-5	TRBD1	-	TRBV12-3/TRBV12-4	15	TGTGCCAGCAGTTTGCAGGGGGCTAATAATTCACCCCTCCACTTC	CASSLQGANNSPLHF
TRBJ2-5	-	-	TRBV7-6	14	TGTGCCAGCAGCCCTGGGGATTTTCAAGAGACCCAGTACTTC	CASSPGDFQETQYF
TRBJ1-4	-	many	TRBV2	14	TGTGCCAGCAGTTTTACCAGGGCGGGGGAAAAACTGTTTTTT	CASSFTRAGEKLFF
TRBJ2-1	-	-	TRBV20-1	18	TGCAGTGCTAGATCGGCGGGAGGAGGGGGCGTTAGATACAATGAGCAGTTCTTC	CSARSAGGGGVRYNEQFF
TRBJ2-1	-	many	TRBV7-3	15	TGTGCCAGCAGCTCCGGGCGGGACCTACACAATGAGCAGTTCTTC	CASSSGRDLHNEQFF
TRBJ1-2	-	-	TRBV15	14	TGTGCCACCAGCAGAGATCTCGACACTCATGGCTACACCTTC	CATSRDLDTHGYTF
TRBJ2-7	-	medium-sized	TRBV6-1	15	TGTGCCAGCAGTGAAAACCCCCGCTTTTGGTACGAGCAGTACTTC	CASSENPRFWYEQYF
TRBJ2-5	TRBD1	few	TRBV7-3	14	TGTGCCAGCAGCCAAGGGACAGCACAAGAGACCCAGTACTTC	CASSQGTAQETQYF
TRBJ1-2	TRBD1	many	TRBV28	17	TGTGCCAGCAGTTCTATGGGCGTGCGACAGGGTAACTATGGCTACACCTTC	CASSSMGVRQGNYGYTF
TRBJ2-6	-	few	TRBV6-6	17	TGTGCCAGCAGTTACTCGGGGACTTCCTCTGGGGCCAACGTCCTGACTTTC	CASSYSGTSSGANVLTF
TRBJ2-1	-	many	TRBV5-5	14	TGTGCCAGCACCCAGGCTGACTCCTACAATGAGCAGTTCTTC	CASTQADSYNEQFF
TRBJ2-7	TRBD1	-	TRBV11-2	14	TGTGCCAGCAGCTCCGGGACAGGGAGCTACGAGCAGTACTTC	CASSSGTGSYEQYF
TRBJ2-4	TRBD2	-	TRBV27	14	TGTGCCAGCAGTCTGGGGACTAGCGGGAGCGATCAGTACTTC	CASSLGTSGSDQYF
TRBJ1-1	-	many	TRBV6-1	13	TGTGCCAGCAGGGCCACAGGACCCACTGAAGCTTTCTTT	CASRATGPTEAFF
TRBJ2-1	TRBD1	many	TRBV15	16	TGTGCCACCAGCAGAGATCGGGACAGACCCTACAATGAGCAGTTCTTC	CATSRDRDRPYNEQFF
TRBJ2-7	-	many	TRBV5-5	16	TGTGCCAGCAGCCCCAATTACGGACAGACCTCCTACGAGCAGTACTTC	CASSPNYGQTSYEQYF
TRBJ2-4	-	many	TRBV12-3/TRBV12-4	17	TGTGCCAGCAGTCCCGGACAGGGAGGGCTAACCAAAAACATTCAGTACTTC	CASSPGQGGLTKNIQYF
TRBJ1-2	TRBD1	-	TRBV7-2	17	TGTGCCAGCAGCTTAGGCCCAGGGGGCTTGCTTCGGTATGGCTACACCTTC	CASSLGPGGLLRYGYTF
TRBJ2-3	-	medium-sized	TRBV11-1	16	TGTGCCAGCAGCTTAGATGGTTCTCTTAGCACAGATACGCAGTATTTT	CASSLDGSLSTDTQYF